The next 32 T cell receptor beta chains were all read from a single sample in a study of cytomegalovirus exposure and HLA in healthy donors. Libraries were prepared by immunoSEQ multiplex PCR; TCRdb keeps only in-frame clonotypes and omits some of them. The table has fewer than 250,000 clones, over 70% seen once. Sequences were obtained from PBMCs. Every receptor here comes from a woman under 40 in good health and CMV-seropositive.

The chain uses TRBV7-8 and TRBJ1-2; D not certain. CDR3 length equals 12 residues. Germline values: CDR1 SGHVS, CDR2 FQNEAQ. The V gene lost 5 bases and the J gene lost 8 bases, with 12 bases spanning the gap. DNA for the CDR3: TGTGCCAGCAGCAACCGGGAGGAGGGCTACACCTTC. Encoded protein: CASSNREEGYTF.

This clone came up a few times. The V and J genes are TRBV10-1 and TRBJ1-2; D gene unclear. This CDR3 spans 11 amino acids. CDR1 and CDR2 (germline): WNHNN, SYGVQD (reference sequence). V gave up 6 bases and J gave up 4 bases, with 6 bases separating them. The CDR3 reads CASSGGYGYTF. The CDR3 DNA sequence: TGCGCCAGCAGCGGAGGCTATGGCTACACCTTC.

This chain connects TRBV12-5 to TRBJ1-5; D uncertain. There are 14 residues in the CDR3. The V gene lost 0 bases and the J gene lost 5 bases, with 8 bases spanning the gap. The germline CDR1 and CDR2 sequences are LGHNT and FRNRAP. The CDR3 DNA is TGTGCTAGTGGTTTGGTCCCTGGGGATCAGCCCCAGCATTTT. Encoded protein: CASGLVPGDQPQHF.

The chain recombines TRBV5-1 with TRBJ2-5; TRBD1 matches 9 bases. The CDR3 spans 13 residues. Looked up from germline, CDR1 is SGHRS and CDR2 is YFSETQ. With V trimmed by 4 bases and J by 3 bases, 1 base remained unmatched. CDR3 amino acids: CASSRTGEETQYF. As DNA, the CDR3 is TGCGCCAGCAGCCGGACAGGGGAAGAGACCCAGTACTTC.

The rearrangement links TRBV25-1 to TRBJ1-1; D gene uncertain. The CDR3 spans 12 residues. Germline loops: CDR1 MGHDK, CDR2 SYGVNS. V lost 3 bases to trimming and J lost 8 bases, with 10 bases between them. The CDR3 here is CASSEGSLEAFF. CDR3 nucleotide sequence: TGTGCCAGCAGTGAGGGCAGCCTAGAAGCTTTCTTT.

This clone has more than one count but fewer than ten. The chain joins TRBV6-1 to TRBJ1-5; D remains ambiguous. V lost 3 bases and J lost 0, with 9 bases in between. The germline V gene has CDR1 MNHNS and CDR2 SASEGT. This CDR3 region has 15 residues. CDR3 in amino acids: CASSDVQYSNQPQHF. CDR3 DNA sequence: TGTGCCAGCAGTGATGTCCAATATAGCAATCAGCCCCAGCATTTT.

This clone was detected only a few times. Written as DNA, the CDR3 is TGTGCCAGCAGCCTCGCGGGAGCCAGGGGGTACGGGGCCAACGTCCTGACTTTC. Translation: CASSLAGARGYGANVLTF. The V and J genes are TRBV7-2 and TRBJ2-6; D tentatively fits TRBD1 or TRBD2 (7 bases each). The length of the CDR3 is 18 residues. V was cut by 5 bases and J by 4 bases, with 21 bases left in between. CDR1 is SGHTA and CDR2 is FQGNSA in the germline V gene.

The J gene is TRBJ2-1, the V gene TRBV9, with D hard to call. The CDR3 has 12 amino acids. The V gene lost 0 bases and the J gene lost 8 bases, with 6 bases spanning the gap. Germline loops: CDR1 SGDLS, CDR2 YYNGEE. CDR3 in DNA: TGTGCCAGCAGCGTAGGGTCCCATGAGCAGTTCTTC. It specifies CASSVGSHEQFF. The whole variable domain, remainder taken from reference TRBV9 and TRBJ2-1, is DSGVTQTPKHLITATGQRVTLRCSPRSGDLSVYWYQQSLDQGLQFLIQYYNGEERAKGNILERFSAQQFPDLHSELNLSSLELGDSALYFCASSVGSHEQFFGPGTRLTVL.

The chain has TRBV9 and TRBJ2-7; 8 bases fit TRBD2. CDR1 and CDR2 (germline): SGDLS, YYNGEE. Trimming took 4 bases from V and 0 from J; bases not matched to a gene: 6. The CDR3 has 15 residues. CDR3 sequence reads: CASSPQGTSSYEQYF. CDR3 nucleotides: TGTGCCAGCAGCCCTCAGGGGACTAGCTCCTACGAGCAGTACTTC.

This clone is a singleton in its sample. The identical CDR3 is also encoded by other nucleotide sequences in the sample. The gene calls are TRBV28 and TRBJ1-5, with TRBD1 identical over 7 bases. The CDR3 sequence is 15 residues long. CDR1 and CDR2 from the germline V gene are MDHEN and SYDVKM. Trimming removed 6 bases from V and 4 bases from J; junction bases left unmatched: 9. CDR3 in DNA: TGTGCCAGCAGCCCGACAGGGCGAGGGAATCAGCCCCAGCATTTT. Protein sequence: CASSPTGRGNQPQHF.

The V call is TRBV7-2, the J call TRBJ2-7; 10 bases are shared with TRBD1. From germline, CDR1 is SGHTA and CDR2 FQGNSA. This CDR3 contains 15 residues. V shed 5 bases and J 4 bases; nucleotides not matched to a gene: 8. The CDR3 nucleotides are TGTGCCAGCAGCGCGCGACAGGGGGCTTTTTACGAGCAGTACTTC. The encoded protein is CASSARQGAFYEQYF.

V is TRBV13 and J is TRBJ2-6; 7 bases match TRBD1. V was pared by 9 bases and J by 2 bases, with 7 bases of the junction left unmatched. The CDR3 sequence is 15 residues long. CDR1 is PRHDT and CDR2 is FYEKMQ in the germline V gene (reference sequence). The CDR3 loop reads CASRQGNTGANVLTF. The CDR3, as DNA: TGTGCCAGTCGACAGGGAAATACTGGGGCCAACGTCCTGACTTTC.

The gene calls are TRBV15 and TRBJ2-7; D is undetermined. Between the trimmed V and J ends, which lost 0 bases and 3 bases, there was a span of 12 bases. CDR3 length: 15 amino acids. CDR1 is LNHNV and CDR2 is YYDKDF in the germline V gene (reference sequence). CDR3 DNA sequence: TGTGCCACCAGCAGAGAGGACGCTAGTTACTACGAGCAGTACTTC. It encodes CATSREDASYYEQYF.

This clone was detected once. The chain joins TRBV6-5 to TRBJ2-3; a possible D gene is TRBD2 (6 bases). Looked up from germline, CDR1 is MNHEY and CDR2 is SVGAGI. The CDR3 spans 14 residues. The V end was cut by 6 bases, the J end by 5 bases, with 15 bases between. The CDR3 region has the DNA TGTGCCAGCAGGGAGGGGTTCTCTCGAGATACGCAGTATTTT. Translated, it gives CASREGFSRDTQYF.

CDR3 protein: CASSLALEAFF. In DNA form, the CDR3 reads TGTGCCAGCAGCTTGGCCTTAGAAGCTTTCTTT. The chain is built from TRBV5-6 and TRBJ1-1, with D unclear. Trimming stripped 0 bases from V and 8 bases from J, with 5 bases between. Germline lookup yields CDR1 SGHDT and CDR2 YYEEEE. CDR3 length: 11 residues. The whole variable domain, filled in from reference TRBV5-6 and TRBJ1-1, reads DAGVTQSPTHLIKTRGQQVTLRCSPKSGHDTVSWYQQALGQGPQFIFQYYEEEERQRGNFPDRFSGHQFPNYSSELNVNALLLGDSALYLCASSLALEAFFGQGTRLTVV.

V is TRBV28 and J is TRBJ2-1; D gene uncertain. The ends were cut back, 9 bases at V and 0 bases at J, with 3 bases in the middle. This CDR3 region has 11 residues. CDR1 is MDHEN and CDR2 is SYDVKM in the germline V gene. The CDR3 loop reads CASISYNEQFF. CDR3 coding DNA: TGTGCCAGTATCTCCTACAATGAGCAGTTCTTC.

The chain recombines TRBV14 with TRBJ1-2, with TRBD1 identical over 8 bases. The length of the CDR3 is 13 residues. The germline V gene has CDR1 SGHDN and CDR2 FVKESK. With 4 bases clipped from V and 7 bases from J, the junction kept 5 bases outside the gene matches. CDR3 amino acids: CASSLGQGFGYTF. The CDR3 DNA reads as TGTGCCAGCAGCCTCGGACAGGGTTTTGGCTACACCTTC.

The CDR3 DNA reads as TGTGCCAGCAGACCTTTAGGGCCTCCGGGCGAGCAGTACTTC. This gives the protein CASRPLGPPGEQYF. This chain uses TRBV2 with TRBJ2-7; D is ambiguous. This CDR3 has 14 amino acids. The germline V gene encodes CDR1 SNHLY and CDR2 FYNNEI. V lost 6 bases, J lost 6 bases, and 18 bases lay in between.

The chain is built from TRBV15 and TRBJ1-5; weak D call: TRBD1 (5 bases). Germline values: CDR1 LNHNV, CDR2 YYDKDF (reference sequence). The CDR3 runs 15 residues. V lost 0 bases and J 1 base, leaving 7 bases between the germline ends. CDR3 DNA sequence: TGTGCCACCAGCAGAGACAGGGCGAGCAATCAGCCCCAGCATTTT. Translated: CATSRDRASNQPQHF. The full variable domain, in which reference TRBV15 and TRBJ1-5 provide the parts outside the CDR3, is DAMVIQNPRYQVTQFGKPVTLSCSQTLNHNVMYWYQQKSSQAPKLLFHYYDKDFNNEADTPDNFQSRRPNTSFCFLDIRSPGLGDTAMYLCATSRDRASNQPQHFGDGTRLSIL.

This rearrangement joins TRBV7-9 to TRBJ2-7; D may be TRBD1 (6 bases). This CDR3 spans 16 amino acids. Looked up from germline, CDR1 is SEHNR and CDR2 is FQNEAQ (reference sequence). Trimming pared 5 bases from V and 2 bases from J, leaving 19 bases between. The CDR3 nucleotides are TGTGCCAGCAGCCTACACGGACAGCCGAATCCCTACGAGCAGTACTTC. Translated, it gives CASSLHGQPNPYEQYF.

The chain carries TRBV29-1 and TRBJ1-4; 9 bases align to TRBD1. The CDR3 length is 13 residues. Germline lookup yields CDR1 SQVTM and CDR2 ANQGSEA. Trimming cost V 4 bases and J 8 bases; bases outside gene matches: 5. CDR3 loop: CSVGGTGSEKLFF. CDR3 nucleotides: TGCAGCGTTGGTGGGACAGGGAGCGAAAAACTGTTTTTT.

The chain carries TRBV9 and TRBJ2-6; D is undetermined. The CDR3 consists of 15 residues. V was pared by 0 bases and J by 0 bases, with 4 bases between. Germline CDR1 is SGDLS and CDR2 is YYNGEE. CDR3: CASSVARSGANVLTF. The DNA for the CDR3 is TGTGCCAGCAGCGTAGCCCGCTCTGGGGCCAACGTCCTGACTTTC.

The chain combines TRBV5-6 with TRBJ1-1, with D possibly being TRBD1 (6 bases). The CDR3 loop spans 13 amino acids. V was shortened by 0 bases and J by 8 bases, with 11 bases between the two germline ends. Germline V lookup: CDR1 SGHDT, CDR2 YYEEEE. The DNA for the CDR3 is TGTGCCAGCAGCTTGGGGGGGCCTGCCGAAGCTTTCTTT. Protein product: CASSLGGPAEAFF.

The rearrangement links TRBV27 to TRBJ2-2, with D maybe TRBD1 (6 bases). V was trimmed by 5 bases and J by 3 bases, leaving 10 bases between them. Per germline, CDR1 MNHEY and CDR2 SMNVEV (reference sequence). The CDR3 sequence is 14 residues long. The CDR3 nucleotides read TGTGCCAGCAGTCAGCGACAGGACACCGGGGAGCTGTTTTTT. Translated: CASSQRQDTGELFF.

J is TRBJ2-4 and V is TRBV5-1; the D is unclear. Germline V lookup: CDR1 SGHRS, CDR2 YFSETQ. V lost 1 base and J lost 7, with 12 bases in between. This CDR3 is 14 amino acids long. This CDR3 reads CASSLPETGNIQYF. The CDR3 DNA reads TGCGCCAGCAGCTTGCCGGAGACCGGGAACATTCAGTACTTC.

This chain uses TRBV5-6 with TRBJ2-2; 12 nucleotides align to TRBD1. V lost 3 bases, J lost 5 bases, and 8 bases stayed unmatched. Germline V gene lookup returns CDR1 SGHDT and CDR2 YYEEEE. This CDR3 is built from 17 residues. The CDR3 loop is CASSWGTGGAPTGELFF. The CDR3 DNA reads as TGTGCCAGCAGCTGGGGGACAGGGGGCGCCCCGACCGGGGAGCTGTTTTTT. Variable domain in full (rest from reference TRBV5-6 and TRBJ2-2): DAGVTQSPTHLIKTRGQQVTLRCSPKSGHDTVSWYQQALGQGPQFIFQYYEEEERQRGNFPDRFSGHQFPNYSSELNVNALLLGDSALYLCASSWGTGGAPTGELFFGEGSRLTVL.

The chain uses TRBV2 and TRBJ2-1; 11 positions match TRBD2. Per germline, CDR1 SNHLY and CDR2 FYNNEI. CDR3 length: 18 amino acids. J lost 2 bases, V lost 2 bases, and 8 bases had no gene match. CDR3 sequence reads: CASSEMGLAVSTYNEQFF. In nucleotides, the CDR3 is TGTGCCAGCAGTGAAATGGGACTAGCGGTCTCTACCTACAATGAGCAGTTCTTC.

This chain uses TRBV30 with TRBJ2-6; unclear D gene. The V gene lost 0 bases and the J gene lost 3 bases, with 9 bases spanning the gap. Germline V gives CDR1 GTSNPN, CDR2 SVGIG (reference sequence). This CDR3 spans 15 amino acids. CDR3 region: CAWSVWNRGANVLTF. Here the CDR3 DNA reads TGTGCCTGGAGTGTTTGGAACCGTGGGGCCAACGTCCTGACTTTC.

V and J are TRBV6-6 and TRBJ2-7, with a tentative D call TRBD2 (6 bases). Germline loops: CDR1 MNHNY, CDR2 SVGAGI (reference sequence). The V end lost 3 bases, the J end lost 6 bases, and 15 bases lay between the germline ends. The CDR3 is made up of 14 amino acids. The CDR3 nucleotides are TGTGCCAGCAGTTATCTGGCGGGACGGGCCGAGCAGTACTTC. Its translation: CASSYLAGRAEQYF.

The chain employs TRBV30 and TRBJ1-2, with a possible D match to TRBD1 (5 bases). Germline V gives CDR1 GTSNPN, CDR2 SVGIG (reference sequence). Trimming pared 0 bases from V and 8 bases from J, leaving 13 bases between. There are 13 residues in the CDR3. CDR3 nucleotide sequence: TGTGCCTGGAGTGTACGGCAGGGAACCGGCTACACCTTC. This encodes CAWSVRQGTGYTF.

The gene calls are TRBV2 and TRBJ2-2; no clear D gene. The germline gives CDR1 SNHLY, CDR2 FYNNEI. The ends were cut back, 3 bases at V and 11 bases at J, with 13 bases in the middle. This CDR3 region has 13 residues. Written as DNA, the CDR3 is TGTGCCAGCAGTGAGAGGATATCGGGCGAGCTGTTTTTT. This translates into CASSERISGELFF.

This rearrangement joins TRBV11-2 to TRBJ1-3, with D unclear. Germline CDR1 SGHAT, CDR2 FQNNGV. This CDR3 spans 13 amino acids. The V and J ends lost 2 bases and 7 bases respectively, with 9 bases between them. The DNA for the CDR3 is TGTGCCAGCAGCTTATTTCTTGGGAACACCATATATTTT. It encodes CASSLFLGNTIYF.